This T cell receptor beta chain was found in a study of blood T cell repertoires in COVID-19. Study as a whole: Samples came from the United States, Italy and Spain, spanning acute and convalescent COVID-19. PBMCs, B-cell-depleted T cells, or T cells provided the cDNA or gDNA that made up the material.

Trimming took 0 bases from V and 5 from J; bases not matched to a gene: 4. This CDR3 region has 15 residues. CDR1 and CDR2 (germline): SGHRS, YFSETQ. Worth noting for this clone: In the same sample, other DNA sequences code for this CDR3.

Repertoires were generated with immunoSEQ multiplex PCR, while TCRdb's copy carries only in-frame clones and drops some. Of 45,000 to 55,000 clones in the sample, around 68% were seen once. The sequenced material came from peripheral blood. This receptor was taken from a woman aged 70-85 years with acute or convalescent COVID-19. This rearrangement joins TRBV5-1 to TRBJ1-4; 7 bases line up with TRBD1. CDR3 sequence: CASSLVGTVNEKLFF. Written as DNA, the CDR3 is TGCGCCAGCAGCTTGGTAGGGACAGTAAATGAAAAACTGTTTTTT.